This TCR beta chain was retrieved from a study of OX40 agonist ivuxolimab in advanced cancers. Study-wide context: In this trial design, patients received ivuxolimab intravenously at 0.01 to 10 mg/kg every 2 weeks. Those enrolled were 82.7% male, with a mean age of around 58 years and ages from about 20 to 85. Findings and limits, study-wide: With doses of 0.1 to 3.0 mg/kg, CD4+ and CD8+ blood T cells had undergone clonal expansion by week 6.

With autoimmune disease history or systemic immunosuppression, patients were excluded. Germline CDR1 and CDR2: SGHRS and YFSETQ. The trim removed 3 bases at V and 9 bases at J, leaving 6 bases unmatched. This CDR3 region has 15 residues. TCRdb's copy holds only in-frame clones and misses some; the assay was immunoSEQ multiplex PCR. The data contain approximately 70,000 clones, more than 70% of them singletons. On this clone: Its matching antigen is unknown.

This clonotype originated in an adult with an advanced solid tumor such as melanoma, head and neck, liver or kidney cancer. The V and J genes are TRBV5-1 and TRBJ2-1; 13 bases fit TRBD2. The sequenced sample was CD4+ or CD8+ T cells sorted from blood, obtained in a trial of the OX40 agonist ivuxolimab. CDR3 bases: TGCGCCAGCAGCTCCCGACTAGCGGGAGGACCTGAGCAGTTCTTC. Its translation is CASSSRLAGGPEQFF.